Reported below is one T cell receptor beta chain. The data derive from a study of blood T cell repertoires in COVID-19. Clones were sequenced by immunoSEQ multiplex PCR, and TCRdb holds only the in-frame ones, with some missing. The profile covers a few hundred thousand clones, with 65% to 90% appearing a single time and about 4.5% taken by the ten largest. Cohorts were based on clinical histories the participants reported. Shortly before study entry, within 2 weeks, exposed participants had met a COVID-19 case. Trimming left V 2 bases short and J 5 bases short, with 10 bases between. This CDR3 region has 13 residues. Germline CDR1 reads SGHTS; CDR2 reads YDEGEE.

This chain uses TRBV5-8 with TRBJ1-1; D gene ambiguous. Source material: PBMCs or T cells enriched from blood (not recorded which). The sequence was collected from a woman in her twenties or thirties who had been exposed to COVID-19. CDR3 residues: CASSLTRRTEAFF. In nucleotides, the CDR3 is TGTGCCAGCAGCTTAACCCGGAGGACTGAAGCTTTCTTT.